One and the same sample provided the 8 T cell receptor beta chains below, sequenced in a study of blood T cell repertoires in COVID-19 (dated by TCRdb to 2020 to 2022). Library construction relied on the immunoSEQ multiplex PCR assay. TCRdb retrieved this table from immuneACCESS and kept in-frame rearrangements only. Not all clones are present; in checked studies, unresolved V genes account for under half, and no reason is known for the remainder. The sample table records about 200,000 clones; 85% to 90% of these occur just once. The ten most abundant clones make up about 4.5% of the sample. The specimen was peripheral blood. All receptors come from a man aged 45-60 years with acute or convalescent COVID-19.

The V call is TRBV6-6, the J call TRBJ1-6; 8 bases fit TRBD1. Germline V lookup: CDR1 MNHNY, CDR2 SVGAGI (reference sequence). The CDR3 length is 16 residues. Germline trimming cut 5 bases from V and 7 bases from J; bases unmatched to any gene: 10. The CDR3 loop is CASSRFRGLENSPLHF. CDR3 sequence (DNA): TGTGCCAGCAGTCGATTCAGGGGGCTCGAAAATTCACCCCTCCACTTT.

The chain combines TRBV15 with TRBJ2-3; 9 bases are a match to TRBD1. Germline V gene data show CDR1 as LNHNV and CDR2 as YYDKDF (reference sequence). Trimming cost V 4 bases and J 4 bases; bases outside gene matches: 9. The CDR3 loop spans 16 amino acids. CDR3 DNA sequence: TGTGCCACCAGCACAGACCGGGACAGGGACCCAGATACGCAGTATTTT. It is translated as CATSTDRDRDPDTQYF. Filled out from reference TRBV15 and TRBJ2-3, the complete variable domain reads DAMVIQNPRYQVTQFGKPVTLSCSQTLNHNVMYWYQQKSSQAPKLLFHYYDKDFNNEADTPDNFQSRRPNTSFCFLDIRSPGLGDTAMYLCATSTDRDRDPDTQYFGPGTRLTVL.

This chain connects TRBV5-4 to TRBJ2-5; tentative D call: TRBD2 (5 bases). In germline, CDR1 is SGHNT, CDR2 YYREEE (reference sequence). This CDR3 is 14 amino acids long. V was clipped by 0 bases and J by 3 bases, with 9 bases between them. The CDR3 DNA follows: TGTGCCAGCAGCTTGGGAGGGCGGAAAGAGACCCAGTACTTC. As protein: CASSLGGRKETQYF.

The rearrangement joins TRBV6-5 to TRBJ1-1; no reliable D call. Germline V gene data show CDR1 as MNHEY and CDR2 as SVGAGI. With 5 bases removed from V and 6 bases from J, the gap between germline ends came to 19 bases. This CDR3 contains 15 residues. The CDR3 coding sequence is TGTGCCAGCAGTCCCACTCTCGCCCGAGTTTCTGAAGCTTTCTTT. This sequence encodes CASSPTLARVSEAFF.

The rearrangement links TRBV7-9 to TRBJ1-1; 8 nucleotides match TRBD1. The germline CDR1 and CDR2 sequences are SEHNR and FQNEAQ (reference sequence). The CDR3 length is 15 residues. The V gene end was trimmed by 8 bases and the J gene end by 4 bases; junction bases not matched to a gene: 12. The CDR3 DNA is TGTGCCAGCCTCGGGACAGGAAAGGGTGGCACTGAAGCTTTCTTT. The encoded protein is CASLGTGKGGTEAFF.

This clone was found once. V is TRBV30 and J is TRBJ1-3; 8 nucleotides match TRBD1. The CDR3 covers 16 residues. J was trimmed by 2 bases and V by 5 bases; bases with no gene match: 11. Germline-derived CDR1 and CDR2 are GTSNPN and SVGIG (reference sequence). As DNA, the CDR3 is TGTGCCTGGGTCAGGCCGCAGGGGGCAGCTGGAAACACCATATATTTT. It specifies CAWVRPQGAAGNTIYF. The complete variable domain, with remaining parts taken from reference TRBV30 and TRBJ1-3, reads SQTIHQWPATLVQPVGSPLSLECTVEGTSNPNLYWYRQAAGRGLQLLFYSVGIGQISSEVPQNLSASRPQDRQFILSSKKLLLSDSGFYLCAWVRPQGAAGNTIYFGEGSWLTVV.

This sequence joins TRBV5-1 and TRBJ1-6; 8 bases align to TRBD1. The CDR3 has 16 residues. With V trimmed by 4 bases and J by 13 bases, 16 bases remained unmatched. The germline V gene encodes CDR1 SGHRS and CDR2 YFSETQ. CDR3 sequence reads: CASSRGQVIPFDPLHF. In DNA, the CDR3 is TGCGCCAGCAGCCGGGGACAGGTCATCCCCTTCGACCCCCTCCACTTT. Full variable domain (remainder filled in from reference TRBV5-1 and TRBJ1-6): KAGVTQTPRYLIKTRGQQVTLSCSPISGHRSVSWYQQTPGQGLQFLFEYFSETQRNKGNFPGRFSGRQFSNSRSEMNVSTLELGDSALYLCASSRGQVIPFDPLHFGNGTRLTVT.

The J gene is TRBJ2-1, the V gene TRBV29-1; D possibly corresponds to TRBD2 (5 bases). Trimming cost V 1 base and J 3 bases, with 16 bases left between them. Germline V lookup: CDR1 SQVTM, CDR2 ANQGSEA. This CDR3 is 16 amino acids long. CDR3 residues: CSVEGYRTAIYNEQFF. CDR3 DNA sequence: TGCAGCGTTGAAGGGTACCGGACTGCCATCTACAATGAGCAGTTCTTC.